The 22 T cell receptor beta chains given below trace back to one sample, sequenced in a study of blood T cell repertoires in COVID-19. Here immunoSEQ multiplex PCR was the method, and the copy in TCRdb shows in-frame clones only, minus some. The sample shows about 200,000 clones, around 88% of them seen only once. Input material: PBMCs or T cells enriched from blood (not recorded which). Receptors originate from a man aged 35 to 55 with acute COVID-19.

The chain carries TRBV4-2 and TRBJ2-3; TRBD2 agrees at 14 bases. Germline loops: CDR1 LGHNA, CDR2 YNFKEQ. The CDR3 has 16 residues. The trim removed 3 bases at V and 4 bases at J, leaving 3 bases unmatched. The CDR3 DNA sequence: TGTGCCAGCAGCCAGGGGACTAGCGGGGGAGCAGATACGCAGTATTTT. Its protein is CASSQGTSGGADTQYF.

The rearrangement uses TRBV20-1 and TRBJ2-7, with 8 bases that match TRBD2. The V gene's germline CDR1 is DFQATT and CDR2 SNEGSKA (reference sequence). CDR3 length: 11 amino acids. V lost 7 bases, J lost 4 bases, and 3 bases stayed unmatched. The CDR3 protein is CSVTGGYEQYF. The CDR3 DNA is TGCAGTGTGACGGGAGGGTACGAGCAGTACTTC.

The chain recombines TRBV10-3 with TRBJ2-2; 10 bases map to TRBD1. J lost 3 bases, V lost 6 bases, and 4 bases had no gene match. Per germline, CDR1 ENHRY and CDR2 SYGVKD. The CDR3 loop spans 15 amino acids. The DNA for the CDR3 is TGTGCCATCAGCCCAGGACAGGGGGACACCGGGGAGCTGTTTTTT. Translating it yields CAISPGQGDTGELFF.

This chain links TRBV5-1 with TRBJ1-2, with 7 bases matching TRBD1. The CDR3 runs 13 residues. Germline CDR1 reads SGHRS; CDR2 reads YFSETQ. V was pared by 7 bases and J by 0 bases, with 3 bases of the junction left unmatched. The CDR3 nucleotides are TGCGCCAGCGGGACAGAGACTAACTATGGCTACACCTTC. It yields the protein CASGTETNYGYTF. Based on the CDR3 plus reference TRBV5-1 and TRBJ1-2, the full variable domain is KAGVTQTPRYLIKTRGQQVTLSCSPISGHRSVSWYQQTPGQGLQFLFEYFSETQRNKGNFPGRFSGRQFSNSRSEMNVSTLELGDSALYLCASGTETNYGYTFGSGTRLTVV.

This chain connects TRBV24-1 to TRBJ2-3; D unresolved. The CDR3 sequence is 13 residues long. With 5 bases removed from V and 1 base from J, the gap between germline ends came to 6 bases. In germline, CDR1 is KGHDR, CDR2 SFDVKD. The CDR3 bases are TGTGCCACCAGTGTACGGGGCACAGATACGCAGTATTTT. Protein: CATSVRGTDTQYF.

This chain connects TRBV2 to TRBJ1-6; perhaps TRBD1 as D (6 bases). The CDR3 covers 13 residues. Trimming removed 7 bases at V and 10 bases at J, with 14 bases between. Germline assignment: CDR1 SNHLY and CDR2 FYNNEI. The CDR3 DNA follows: TGTGCCAGCAAGAACAGGGAAGAGTCACCCCTCCACTTT. It translates to CASKNREESPLHF.

V usage is TRBV27 and J usage is TRBJ2-7; D may be TRBD2 (7 bases). Trimming pared 1 base from V and 3 bases from J, leaving 13 bases between. The germline V gene encodes CDR1 MNHEY and CDR2 SMNVEV (reference sequence). This CDR3 contains 15 residues. Here the CDR3 reads CASSLYAGAVYEQYF. The CDR3 DNA reads as TGTGCCAGCAGTTTATACGCGGGGGCTGTCTACGAGCAGTACTTC.

The CDR3 is CASSQVSPSYEQYF. For the CDR3, the DNA is TGTGCCAGCAGCCAAGTATCCCCCAGCTACGAGCAGTACTTC. The chain uses TRBV3-1 (or the pseudogene TRBV3-2) and TRBJ2-7; no definite D call. The V gene lost 1 base and the J gene lost 3 bases, with 10 bases spanning the gap. Germline loops: CDR1 LGHDT, CDR2 YNNKEL (reference sequence). The CDR3 contains 14 residues.

The rearrangement joins TRBV18 to TRBJ2-3, with 14 bases fitting TRBD2. The CDR3 totals 17 residues. Germline V gene lookup returns CDR1 KGHSH and CDR2 LQKENI. V trimming: 3 bases; J trimming: 6 bases; junction bases outside the gene matches: 8. CDR3: CASSPRGLAGELDTQYF. As DNA, the CDR3 is TGTGCCAGCTCACCCCGGGGACTAGCGGGGGAGCTGGATACGCAGTATTTT.

Only a few counts were recorded for this clone. The J gene is TRBJ2-7, the V gene TRBV27; possibly TRBD1 for D (5 bases). Trimming removed 7 bases from V and 5 bases from J, with 21 bases in between. The CDR3 is 15 residues long. In germline, CDR1 is MNHEY, CDR2 SMNVEV (reference sequence). In DNA form, the CDR3 reads TGTGCCAGCAAATATGAAAGCGTTGGGGCCGACGAGCAGTACTTC. This codes for CASKYESVGADEQYF.

The V call is TRBV2, the J call TRBJ1-5; possible D gene TRBD1, 6 bases. The CDR3 length is 14 residues. V lost 5 bases, J lost 6 bases, and 14 bases lay in between. The germline gives CDR1 SNHLY, CDR2 FYNNEI. In DNA, the CDR3 is TGTGCCAGCAGTAAGGGGGGGGGAACTCAGCCCCAGCATTTT. This codes for CASSKGGGTQPQHF.

The rearrangement links TRBV5-1 to TRBJ1-2; D call uncertain. The germline gives CDR1 SGHRS, CDR2 YFSETQ. The CDR3 consists of 13 residues. V shed 0 bases and J shed 3 bases, with 6 bases lying between them. CDR3 nucleotides: TGCGCCAGCAGCTTGGCCCGGGACTATGGCTACACCTTC. Translated: CASSLARDYGYTF.

This chain joins TRBV2 and TRBJ1-5; D unclear. Deletions cut 1 base from V and 5 bases from J, with 6 bases between. The CDR3 has 13 amino acids. The V gene's germline CDR1 is SNHLY and CDR2 FYNNEI. Here the CDR3 DNA reads TGTGCCAGCAGTGAAGGTATAGATCAGCCCCAGCATTTT. This sequence encodes CASSEGIDQPQHF.

The chain couples TRBV3-1 (or the pseudogene TRBV3-2) to TRBJ2-5; no reliable D call. Trimming removed 1 base from V and 9 bases from J, with 15 bases in between. The V gene's germline CDR1 is LGHDT and CDR2 YNNKEL (reference sequence). This CDR3 has 14 amino acids. CDR3 DNA sequence: TGTGCCAGCAGCCAAGTGTTACACGTCGAGGCCCAGTACTTC. Translated, it gives CASSQVLHVEAQYF.

This chain connects TRBV28 to TRBJ1-1, with TRBD1 matching over 9 bases. Germline CDR1 is MDHEN and CDR2 is SYDVKM. After removal of 11 bases from V and 5 bases from J, the junction contained 9 bases not matched to a gene. CDR3 length: 13 residues. The CDR3 bases are TGTGCCTCGTCCGGGACAGGGCGAACTGAAGCTTTCTTT. It specifies CASSGTGRTEAFF.

V gene TRBV18 combines with J gene TRBJ2-5, with a weak D call TRBD2 (6 bases). CDR3 length: 15 residues. Germline lookup yields CDR1 KGHSH and CDR2 LQKENI. Trimming took 2 bases from V and 5 from J, leaving 15 bases between them. CDR3 DNA: TGTGCCAGCTCACCATTCGGGGGATCGGGTGAGACCCAGTACTTC. Amino acids: CASSPFGGSGETQYF.

This rearrangement joins TRBV11-2 to TRBJ2-7; TRBD2 aligns across 9 bases. V lost 1 base and J lost 5; bases outside the gene matches: 3. CDR1 SGHAT and CDR2 FQNNGV come from the germline V gene. The CDR3 sequence is 14 residues long. The CDR3 spells CASSLGLAGDEQYF. The CDR3 DNA is TGTGCCAGCAGCTTAGGTTTAGCGGGAGACGAGCAGTACTTC.

The rearrangement uses TRBV5-1 and TRBJ2-7; D ambiguous. The V and J ends lost 7 bases and 0 bases respectively, with 11 bases between them. The CDR3 spans 13 residues. The germline V gene encodes CDR1 SGHRS and CDR2 YFSETQ. The CDR3 protein is CASRTRSSYEQYF. The CDR3 DNA is TGCGCCAGCCGAACAAGAAGCTCCTACGAGCAGTACTTC.

The chain employs TRBV11-2 and TRBJ1-1, with D unresolved. The CDR3 sequence is 14 residues long. Germline-derived CDR1 and CDR2 are SGHAT and FQNNGV. Trimming took off 1 base at V and 1 base at J, with 7 bases between the two ends. CDR3 sequence reads: CASSLVSGNTEAFF. CDR3 coding DNA: TGTGCCAGCAGCTTAGTTTCAGGGAACACTGAAGCTTTCTTT.

The rearrangement uses TRBV11-2 and TRBJ2-1; 7 bases agree with TRBD2. In germline, CDR1 is SGHAT, CDR2 FQNNGV. V was pared by 4 bases and J by 10 bases, with 1 base of the junction left unmatched. This CDR3 has 11 amino acids. In DNA form, the CDR3 reads TGTGCCAGCAGCTACGGGGGGGAGCAGTTCTTC. It translates to CASSYGGEQFF.

The rearrangement joins TRBV11-3 to TRBJ1-3, with D unresolved. V shed 0 bases and J shed 7 bases, with 4 bases lying between them. Germline V gene sequence: CDR1 SGHNT, CDR2 YENEEA. This CDR3 is built from 12 residues. The DNA for the CDR3 is TGTGCCAGCAGCTTAGATCGGAACACCATATATTTT. Translated: CASSLDRNTIYF.

The rearrangement joins TRBV7-3 to TRBJ2-6, with a tentative D call TRBD1 (5 bases). Trimming took off 3 bases at V and 4 bases at J, with 10 bases between the two ends. Germline assignment: CDR1 SGHTA and CDR2 FQGTGA. This CDR3 region has 15 residues. The CDR3 sequence: CASSLSGAGANVLTF. The CDR3 coding sequence is TGTGCCAGCAGCTTGTCTGGGGCCGGGGCCAACGTCCTGACTTTC.